The present TCR beta chain was sequenced within a study of cytomegalovirus exposure and HLA in healthy donors. Study observations and caveats: Among TCR beta chains of equal frequency, HLA-associated ones were more clonally expanded in a later analysis. Serostatus for CMV was the only available immune exposure information.

This CDR3 comprises 16 residues. V lost 0 bases, J lost 4 bases, and 6 bases stayed unmatched. CDR1 and CDR2 from the germline V gene are SGDLS and YYNGEE. Comment on this clone: What it binds is not known.

Primers for the PCR totalled 60 Vbeta and 13 Jbeta. The data were produced by immunoSEQ multiplex PCR, yet TCRdb's version contains in-frame clones alone and is incomplete. The repertoire includes roughly 120,000 clones, less than 85% of them detected once, and around an eighth sits in the top ten. The source of this sequence is a man aged 25 to 40 in good health and CMV-seropositive. The sequencing input was PBMCs. V gene TRBV9 combines with J gene TRBJ1-2, with 10 bases aligning to TRBD1. The CDR3 nucleotides are TGTGCCAGCAGCGTAGACCCGGACAGGGGGTCCTATGGCTACACCTTC. Amino acid sequence: CASSVDPDRGSYGYTF.